This section outlines one T cell receptor beta chain sequence together with its context. This sample is drawn from a study of blood T cell repertoires in COVID-19. In the source study's methods: Amplification of reference gene primers was used by the study to estimate nucleated cell counts. Clones were read by immunoSEQ multiplex PCR, and TCRdb kept only the in-frame ones, dropping some. The V and J calls and clone size were taken over from that table, and D and trimming were inferred from the DNA. Of approximately 210,000 clones detected, 70% to 90% appear once; the ten largest clones hold approximately 8%. The CDR3 contains 14 residues. Germline values: CDR1 KGHSH, CDR2 LQKENI. V lost 4 bases and J 3 bases, leaving 9 bases between the germline ends.

The chain carries TRBV18 and TRBJ1-4; D is uncertain. Sequences were obtained from peripheral blood. This clonotype originated in a woman aged 45-65 years with active or convalescent COVID-19. This chain's CDR3 is CASSRGMSNEKLFF. CDR3 nucleotide sequence: TGTGCCAGCTCACGCGGAATGTCTAATGAAAAACTGTTTTTT.